One sample yielded the 10 T cell receptor beta chains listed below, sequenced in a study of T-cell memory formation after mild COVID-19. TCRdb independently ran MiXCR on the 5' RACE reads; one entry per CDR3 protein. Counted here are hundreds of thousands of distinct CDR3 sequences, less than 25% occurring once; the ten biggest clones make up roughly 8.3%. The specimen was PBMCs or a T cell subset sorted from them (not recorded which). Receptors originate from an adult woman who had mild COVID-19 (a few samples of this study predate the infection). Cell type and time point are not known.

In this sample, this clonotype turned up a few times. The chain couples TRBV20-1 to TRBJ1-2; 7 positions agree with TRBD1. After removal of 0 bases from V and 4 bases from J, the junction contained 5 bases not matched to a gene. Germline V gives CDR1 DFQATT, CDR2 SNEGSKA (reference sequence). The CDR3 is 14 amino acids. CDR3 coding DNA: TGCAGTGCTAGAGAAGGGGGCGAGGGCTATGGCTACACCTTC. The encoded protein is CSAREGGEGYGYTF.

There are many counts of this clonotype. The chain employs TRBV6-6 and TRBJ2-5, with D maybe TRBD2 (7 bases). V dropped 0 bases and J dropped 2 bases, with 10 bases sitting between them. CDR1 is MNHNY, CDR2 SVGAGI, per germline (reference sequence). CDR3 length: 15 residues. The CDR3 sequence: CASSYSGGLQETQYF. The CDR3 nucleotides are TGTGCCAGCAGTTACTCCGGGGGGCTTCAAGAGACCCAGTACTTC.

Only a few counts were recorded for this clonotype. The chain couples TRBV20-1 to TRBJ2-2, with 9 bases aligning to TRBD2. The germline V gene encodes CDR1 DFQATT and CDR2 SNEGSKA (reference sequence). J gave up 5 bases and V 3 bases, and 10 bases lay outside the gene matches. The CDR3 runs 16 residues. The CDR3 region has the DNA TGCAGTGCTAGTAGGGGTAGCGGGAGTCGGACCGGGGAGCTGTTTTTT. Protein product: CSASRGSGSRTGELFF.

This clonotype was observed a handful of times. V is TRBV18 and J is TRBJ2-1, with TRBD2 matching over 10 bases. The germline CDR1 and CDR2 sequences are KGHSH and LQKENI. There are 17 residues in the CDR3. Germline trimming cut 4 bases from V and 6 bases from J; bases unmatched to any gene: 12. The CDR3 region has the DNA TGTGCCAGCTCACGGGCTAGCGGGAGCCCAGTCTCCAATGAGCAGTTCTTC. Translating gives CASSRASGSPVSNEQFF. The complete variable domain, with remaining parts taken from reference TRBV18 and TRBJ2-1, reads NAGVMQNPRHLVRRRGQEARLRCSPMKGHSHVYWYRQLPEEGLKFMVYLQKENIIDESGMPKERFSAEFPKEGPSILRIQQVVRGDSAAYFCASSRASGSPVSNEQFFGPGTRLTVL.

The chain recombines TRBV12-3 or TRBV12-4 with TRBJ2-1, with D possibly being TRBD2 (6 bases). V lost 5 bases and J 6 bases, leaving 20 bases between the germline ends. This CDR3 region has 16 residues. CDR3 coding DNA: TGTGCCAGCAGTCAGCCCCGGAGGACTACGAGCAATGAGCAGTTCTTC. Encoded protein: CASSQPRRTTSNEQFF.

This clonotype was detected only a few times. The CDR3 nucleotides read TGTGCCAGCAGCGCGGGCGGGAGAGTGGACGAGCAGTACTTC. Translating gives CASSAGGRVDEQYF. The rearrangement links TRBV9 to TRBJ2-7; TRBD2 agrees at 7 bases. The CDR3 consists of 14 residues. V trimming: 3 bases; J trimming: 5 bases; junction bases outside the gene matches: 8. The V gene's germline CDR1 is SGDLS and CDR2 YYNGEE.

This chain links TRBV11-3 with TRBJ2-3, with 8 bases fitting TRBD1. This CDR3 has 13 residues. CDR1 is SGHNT and CDR2 is YENEEA in the germline V gene. J was trimmed by 8 bases and V by 5 bases; bases with no gene match: 6. CDR3 sequence (DNA): TGTGCCAGCAGCCTCACTGGACAGGGTACGCAGTATTTT. Amino acid sequence: CASSLTGQGTQYF. The variable domain in full, with the rest retrieved from reference TRBV11-3 and TRBJ2-3, is EAGVVQSPRYKIIEKKQPVAFWCNPISGHNTLYWYLQNLGQGPELLIRYENEEAVDDSQLPKDRFSAERLKGVDSTLKIQPAELGDSAVYLCASSLTGQGTQYFGPGTRLTVL.

This clonotype was found a few times. V is TRBV5-1 and J is TRBJ2-7; 8 bases are shared with TRBD1. This CDR3 region has 15 residues. The V and J ends lost 3 bases and 3 bases, in that order; junction bases with no gene match: 8. Germline values: CDR1 SGHRS, CDR2 YFSETQ. The CDR3 reads CASSSTIGQGYEQYF. The CDR3 DNA reads as TGCGCCAGCAGCTCCACCATAGGACAGGGCTACGAGCAGTACTTC.

This clonotype was found many times. J is TRBJ2-2 and V is TRBV28; 12 bases fit TRBD1. CDR1 and CDR2 (germline): MDHEN, SYDVKM. With 3 bases clipped from V and 6 bases from J, the junction kept 2 bases outside the gene matches. The CDR3 totals 15 residues. CDR3 sequence reads: CASSLGTGGPGELFF. Written as DNA, the CDR3 is TGTGCCAGCAGTTTGGGGACAGGGGGCCCCGGGGAGCTGTTTTTT. Looking up the rest from reference TRBV28 and TRBJ2-2 gives the full variable domain: DVKVTQSSRYLVKRTGEKVFLECVQDMDHENMFWYRQDPGLGLRLIYFSYDVKMKEKGDIPEGYSVSREKKERFSLILESASTNQTSMYLCASSLGTGGPGELFFGEGSRLTVL.

The chain carries TRBV14 and TRBJ2-5; 11 positions agree with TRBD2. Per germline, CDR1 SGHDN and CDR2 FVKESK. V dropped 2 bases and J dropped 7; count of bases not matched to a gene: 3. The CDR3 covers 14 residues. The CDR3: CASSQPGTSGTQYF. CDR3 bases: TGTGCCAGCAGCCAACCTGGGACTAGCGGGACCCAGTACTTC.